This T cell receptor beta chain emerged from a study of blood T cell repertoires in COVID-19. For the study at large: The study drew acute and convalescent COVID-19 samples from the United States, Italy and Spain. The analysed material was cDNA or gDNA that came from T cells, B-cell-depleted T cells, or PBMCs.

V lost 6 bases to trimming and J lost 5 bases; unmatched junction nucleotides: 7. From germline, CDR1 is SNHLY and CDR2 FYNNEI. This CDR3 comprises 14 residues. Original analysis: Estimation of nucleated cell counts relied on the amplification of reference gene primers. Libraries were prepared by immunoSEQ multiplex PCR; TCRdb keeps only in-frame clonotypes and omits some of them. That table supplies the V and J calls and clone size; D and trimming were determined from the DNA. The data contain a few hundred thousand clones, approximately 87% of them seen just once; the ten biggest clones take up about 4.5%.

This sequence originates from a man in his 60s who had recovered from COVID-19. The sample was peripheral blood. V usage is TRBV2 and J usage is TRBJ1-3, with 7 bases that match TRBD1. The chain's CDR3 is CASRLRDSRNTIYF. CDR3 nucleotide sequence: TGTGCCAGCAGGCTCCGGGACAGCCGAAACACCATATATTTT.